The present entry profiles one TCR beta chain with its context. This clone turned up a few times. What this receptor recognizes is not known. Base qualities are missing; no much larger clone stands one base away. Trimming leaves V shorter by 2 bases and J shorter by 4 bases, with the junction holding 0 bases beyond the gene matches. From cysteine to phenylalanine, the CDR3 is 13 amino acids long. Of the read, only the CDR3 DNA is kept; its 39 bases are in frame from base 1. CDR1 SGHTS and CDR2 YDEGEE are derived from the germline V gene. The QIAGEN blood and tissue kit was used to extract genomic DNA from the sorted cells, and that DNA was then quantified on a NanoDrop 1000. Using multiplex PCR of genomic DNA, the immunoSEQ platform deep sequenced and quantified the TCR alpha and beta chains. As for how the authors treated the data: Annotation of the TCR sequences relied on IMGT gene and region definitions. Out-of-frame rearrangements were used as a proxy for the preselection repertoire and compared with in-frame clonotypes. To estimate repertoire size, the study used the iCHAO1 estimator that comes with the immunoSEQ platform. A Gini index based on the Lorenz curve was applied to in-frame amino acid clonotypes to measure clonal inequality. The intersect function in the R package tcR was used to count shared clonotypes, while the Jaccard index served to score similarity. Principal component analysis of V, J and V-J usage frequencies was run with the R prcomp function without normalization. TCRdb carries this immuneACCESS record with in-frame sequences only. Its versions omit some clonotypes, under half of them owing to an unresolved V gene in the studies checked, with the rest unexplained. Clone size and the V and J calls come from that table; the DNA yielded D and trimming. This sample holds some 82,000 clones; around 93% were observed only once. About 1.5% of the sample belongs to the ten largest clones.

Naive CD4 T cells, defined as CD45RO-negative and CD62L-positive, were isolated from PBMCs by fluorescence-activated cell sorting. Approximately 52 ml of fresh peripheral blood was collected from each donor, and PBMCs were isolated by Ficoll density centrifugation. Sorting was performed on a FACSAria III instrument, with purity above 95% for all samples. This entry belongs to a study of human versus mouse CDR3 diversity and MHC coevolution listed by TCRdb under 2017. With regard to the full study: According to reports, the immunoSEQ assay detects one in 200,000 T cells and minimizes multiplex PCR amplification bias. As a reference point for TCR selection on multiple MHC II alleles, the study used human naive CD4 T cell repertoires and compared them against human-TCR-locus transgenic mice that have a single MHC II. Valid reads per sample ranged from roughly 5.5 x 10^6 to 1.6 x 10^7 across mouse and human samples. The human cohort was made up of three healthy volunteer blood donors, who at collection were aged 30 to 39, 40 to 50 and 60 to 69, one donor in each range.

What the study reported, not specific to this receptor: Because human T cells were selected on several MHC II alleles, repertoire diversity was not considered directly comparable between humans and mice. According to iCHAO1 estimates, humans had the largest TCR beta repertoire, about 1.6 million clonotypes, which was attributed likely to selection by multiple MHC II molecules. Among all the groups compared, the lowest clonal inequality scores came from two of the three human donors. On average, humans had more CDR3 deletions and insertions than mice, indicating greater exonuclease and TdT activity.

The material sequenced was naive CD4+ T cells from blood. Interpreted using the paper, the cell subset or site label stands for: CD45RO-negative CD62L-positive naive CD4 T cells. The sequence is built from TRBV5-8 and TRBJ1-5, and TRBD1 matches 7 of the central bases. This TCR derives from a person aged 30-70 years in good health. The bases are TGTGCCAGCAGCTTACAGGGGAATCAGCCCCAGCATTTT. It specifies CASSLQGNQPQHF.